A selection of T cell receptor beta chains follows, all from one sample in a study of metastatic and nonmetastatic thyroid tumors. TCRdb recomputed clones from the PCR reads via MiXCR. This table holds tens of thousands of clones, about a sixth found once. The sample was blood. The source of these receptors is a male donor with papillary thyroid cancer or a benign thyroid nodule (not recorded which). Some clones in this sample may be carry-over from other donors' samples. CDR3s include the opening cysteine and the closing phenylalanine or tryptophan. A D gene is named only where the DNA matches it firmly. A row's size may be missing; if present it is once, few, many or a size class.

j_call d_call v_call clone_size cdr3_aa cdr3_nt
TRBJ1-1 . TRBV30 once CAWSVRMLAFF TGTGCCTGGAGCGTCCGGATGTTAGCTTTCTTT
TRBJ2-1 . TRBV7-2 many CASGGGLDNEQFF TGTGCCAGCGGGGGGGGGCTGGACAATGAGCAGTTCTTC
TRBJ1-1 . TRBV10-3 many CAISEPENTEAFF TGTGCCATCAGTGAGCCGGAGAACACTGAAGCTTTCTTT
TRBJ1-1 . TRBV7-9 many CASSLLSAGEAFF TGTGCCAGCAGCCTTCTTTCGGCAGGGGAAGCTTTCTTT
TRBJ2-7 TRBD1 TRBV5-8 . CASSPEACTGGYEQYF TGTGCCAGCAGCCCTGAGGCGTGTACAGGGGGTTACGAGCAGTACTTC
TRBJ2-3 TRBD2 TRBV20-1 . CSARVLAGATDTQYF TGCAGTGCTAGGGTTCTAGCGGGAGCCACAGATACGCAGTATTTT
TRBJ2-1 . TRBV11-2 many CASSWWSNEQFF TGTGCCAGCAGCTGGTGGAGTAATGAGCAGTTCTTC
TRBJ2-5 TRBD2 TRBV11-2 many CASSLDELGSGRPGETQYF TGTGCCAGCAGCTTAGATGAACTGGGTAGCGGGAGACCGGGGGAGACCCAGTACTTC
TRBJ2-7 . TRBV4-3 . CASSQEGSNGHYEQYF TGCGCCAGCAGCCAAGAAGGAAGTAACGGACACTACGAGCAGTACTTC
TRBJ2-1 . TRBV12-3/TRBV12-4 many CASTSLGNEQFF TGTGCCAGCACCTCCCTGGGGAATGAGCAGTTCTTC
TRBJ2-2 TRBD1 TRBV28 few CASSFTGGDTGELFF TGTGCCAGCAGTTTCACAGGGGGAGACACCGGGGAGCTATTTTTT
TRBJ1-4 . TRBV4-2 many CASGATTNEKLFF TGTGCCAGCGGAGCTACAACTAATGAAAAACTGTTTTTT
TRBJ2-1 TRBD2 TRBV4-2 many CASSQGLAGGRDSYNEQFF TGTGCCAGCAGCCAGGGACTAGCGGGAGGAAGGGATTCCTACAATGAGCAGTTCTTC
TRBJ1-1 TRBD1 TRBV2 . CASTRDRYTEAFF TGTGCCAGCACCAGGGACAGATACACTGAAGCTTTCTTT
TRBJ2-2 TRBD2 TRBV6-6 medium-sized CASSYTYSLLAGVNTGELFF TGTGCCAGCAGTTACACCTACTCCCTACTAGCGGGAGTTAACACCGGGGAGCTGTTTTTT
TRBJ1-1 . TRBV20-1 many CSARKDTSNTEAFF TGCAGTGCTAGGAAGGACACCTCGAACACTGAAGCTTTCTTT
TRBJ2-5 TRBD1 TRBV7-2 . CSSSSDRALETQYF TGTTCCAGCAGCTCCGACAGGGCCTTGGAGACCCAGTACTTC
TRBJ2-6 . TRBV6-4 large CASSDRSGANVLTF TGTGCCAGCAGTGACAGGTCTGGGGCCAACGTCCTGACTTTC
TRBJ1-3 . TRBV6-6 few CASSYDITGNTIYF TGTGCCAGCAGTTACGACATTACAGGAAACACCATATATTTT
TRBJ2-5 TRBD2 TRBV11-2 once CASSSGGGVEETQYF TGTGCCAGCAGCTCAGGCGGGGGGGTTGAAGAGACCCAGTACTTC
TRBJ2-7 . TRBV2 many CASRKLSLEQYF TGTGCCAGCAGGAAGTTGTCCCTCGAGCAGTACTTC
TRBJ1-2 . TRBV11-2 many CASSLEPQGRGGYTF TGTGCCAGCAGCTTAGAGCCCCAGGGTAGAGGGGGCTACACCTTC
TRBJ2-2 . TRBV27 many CASSFNLGAGELFF TGTGCCAGCAGTTTTAATCTGGGCGCCGGGGAGCTGTTTTTT
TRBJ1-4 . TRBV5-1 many CASSLTGINEKLFF TGCGCCAGCAGCTTGACAGGGATAAATGAAAAACTGTTTTTT
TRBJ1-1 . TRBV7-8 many CASSLIGTEAFF TGTGCCAGCAGCCTTATTGGCACTGAAGCTTTCTTT
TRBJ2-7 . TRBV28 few CASIGQTYEHYF TGTGCCAGCATCGGACAGACCTACGAGCATTACTTC
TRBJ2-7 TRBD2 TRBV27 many CASSSTSAEQYF TGTGCCAGCAGTTCGACTAGCGCTGAGCAGTACTTC
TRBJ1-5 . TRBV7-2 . CASSRDNNQPQHF TGTGCCAGCAGCCGGGACAACAATCAGCCCCAGCATTTT
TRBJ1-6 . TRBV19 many CASREQIPNSPLHF TGTGCCAGTAGGGAACAGATTCCCAATTCACCCCTCCACTTT
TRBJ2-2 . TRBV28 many CASRLYTGELFF TGTGCCAGCAGACTATACACCGGGGAGCTGTTTTTT
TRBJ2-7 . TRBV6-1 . CASSEEAAVGVYEQYF TGTGCCAGCAGTGAAGAAGCGGCGGTGGGGGTCTACGAGCAGTACTTC
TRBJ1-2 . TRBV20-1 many CSASRTGLSDYGYTF TGCAGTGCTAGTCGCACAGGGTTGAGCGACTATGGCTACACCTTC
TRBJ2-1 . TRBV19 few CASSENGGKQFF TGTGCCAGTAGTGAAAACGGGGGCAAGCAGTTCTTC
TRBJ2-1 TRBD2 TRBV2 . CASSAPGTSGGSGLYNEQFF TGTGCCAGCAGTGCACCGGGGACTAGCGGGGGTTCAGGCCTCTACAATGAGCAGTTCTTC
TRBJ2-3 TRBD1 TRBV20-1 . CSVHRGRADTQYF TGCAGTGTCCACAGGGGACGGGCAGATACGCAGTATTTT
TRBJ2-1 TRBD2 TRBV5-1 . CASSPGLAGVNEQFF TGCGCCAGCAGCCCCGGACTAGCGGGAGTCAATGAGCAGTTCTTC
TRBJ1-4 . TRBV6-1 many CASSHLGATATNEKLFF TGTGCCAGCAGCCACCTGGGAGCGACTGCAACTAATGAAAAACTGTTTTTT
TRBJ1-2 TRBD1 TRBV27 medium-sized CASSLSATGASFYGYTF TGTGCCAGCAGTTTATCAGCGACAGGGGCGAGCTTCTATGGCTACACCTTC
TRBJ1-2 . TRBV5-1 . CASSFNQGLDGYTF TGCGCCAGCAGCTTCAACCAGGGGTTAGATGGCTACACCTTC
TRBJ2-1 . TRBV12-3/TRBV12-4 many CASSLRGGSYNEQFF TGTGCCAGCAGTTTGAGAGGGGGCTCCTACAATGAGCAGTTCTTC
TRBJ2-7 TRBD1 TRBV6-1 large CASSRDRVNEQYF TGTGCCAGCAGCCGGGACAGGGTGAACGAGCAGTACTTC
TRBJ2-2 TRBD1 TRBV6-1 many CASRTGQDTGELFF TGTGCCAGCAGGACAGGGCAGGACACCGGGGAGCTGTTTTTT
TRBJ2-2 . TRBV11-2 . CASILPEGITGELFF TGTGCCAGCATCTTGCCAGAGGGGATAACCGGGGAGCTGTTTTTT
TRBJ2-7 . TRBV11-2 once CASSLDRGYEQYF TGTGCCAGCAGCTTAGATCGGGGGTACGAGCAGTACTTC
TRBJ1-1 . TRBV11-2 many CASSFIERDNTEAFF TGTGCCAGCAGCTTTATCGAACGGGATAACACTGAAGCTTTCTTT
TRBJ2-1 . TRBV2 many CASSPYNEQFF TGTGCCAGCAGTCCTTACAATGAGCAGTTCTTC
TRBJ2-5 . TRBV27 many CASSSHQETQYF TGTGCCAGCAGTTCCCACCAGGAGACCCAGTACTTC
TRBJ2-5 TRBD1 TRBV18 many CASSPNLQGAKTQYF TGTGCCAGCTCACCAAACTTACAGGGGGCAAAGACCCAGTACTTC
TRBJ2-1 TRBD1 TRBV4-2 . CASSQDRTGGYNEQFF TGTGCCAGCAGCCAGGATCGGACAGGGGGCTACAATGAGCAGTTCTTC
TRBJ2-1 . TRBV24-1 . CATSYPAGCKQFF TGTGCCACCAGTTATCCGGCGGGGTGCAAGCAGTTCTTC
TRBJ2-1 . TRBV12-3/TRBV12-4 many CASSSLERNNEQFF TGTGCCAGCAGCTCGCTAGAGAGAAACAATGAGCAGTTCTTC
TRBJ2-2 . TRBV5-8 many CASSLVREETGELFF TGTGCCAGCAGCCTCGTTAGGGAGGAAACCGGGGAGCTGTTTTTT
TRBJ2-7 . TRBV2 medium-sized CASSEDAWNYEQYF TGTGCCAGCAGTGAAGACGCCTGGAACTACGAGCAGTACTTC
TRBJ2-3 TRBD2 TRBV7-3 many CASSQSGGAMDTQYF TGTGCCAGCAGCCAGAGCGGGGGGGCAATGGATACGCAGTATTTT